The following is a T cell receptor beta chain sequence with its context. CDR1 is MDHEN, CDR2 SYDVKM, per germline. The CDR3 is made up of 12 amino acids. The trim removed 6 bases at V and 6 bases at J, leaving 4 bases unmatched. Sequenced by immunoSEQ multiplex PCR; TCRdb stores in-frame clones only, minus some. This repertoire shows 25,000 to 35,000 clones, around nine tenths found once; its top ten account for about 1.6%. The sample originates from a study of control samples from healthy donors and cancer patients. The TCR was taken from a woman aged 40 to 50 with lung cancer. Sequenced material: PBMCs. The rearrangement links TRBV28 to TRBJ2-7; 8 nucleotides match TRBD2. The DNA of the CDR3 is TGTGCCAGCAGATCCGGGGGGGCCGAGCAGTACTTC. It specifies CASRSGGAEQYF.